The clone carrying this T cell receptor (beta chain) has just a few counts. Its antigen is currently unknown. The V segment lost 5 bases and the J segment 4 bases; nucleotides outside the gene matches: 2. The CDR3 totals 13 residues. The germline gives CDR1 SQVTM, CDR2 ANQGSEA. The source of the sample is a study of T cells after yellow fever vaccination. Study as a whole: In the case of low-cell-number fractions, SMART-Seq v4 Ultra Low Input was used for preparation.

Study results and caveats: The CD4 compartment and the CD8 compartment contained a small share of clonotypes in common. Post-booster repertoires again held most primary-vaccination clones (approximately 96% CD4, roughly 88% CD8). The secondary response peaked faster, at day 5 versus 15, but was weaker.

MiXCR, applied by TCRdb to the 5' RACE reads, yields one record per CDR3 protein. The sample includes 500,000 to 650,000 distinct CDR3 sequences, around 12% of them seen just once. The sequencing used PBMCs, collected on the day of the yellow fever booster vaccination. V and J are TRBV29-1 and TRBJ2-1; 10 bases line up with TRBD2. This sequence originates from a man aged 30 to 45 who received the YFV17D yellow fever vaccine. As DNA, the CDR3 is TGCAGCGTTTCTAGCGGGGGTTACAATGAGCAGTTCTTC. It yields the protein CSVSSGGYNEQFF.